Below, one TCR beta chain is given with its context. Primers included in the PCR were 60 Vbeta and 13 Jbeta primers. The method was immunoSEQ multiplex PCR; TCRdb's version includes in-frame clones alone and lacks a portion of them. The profile shows 150,000 to 180,000 clones, 80% of them singletons. This sample was taken from a study of cytomegalovirus exposure and HLA in healthy donors. The receptor comes from a woman in her thirties or forties in good health and CMV-seropositive. Material for sequencing was PBMCs.

This chain's CDR3 is CASSLTADTYEQYF. The CDR3 coding sequence is TGCGCCAGCAGCTTAACAGCGGATACCTACGAGCAGTACTTC. The rearrangement links TRBV5-1 to TRBJ2-7; perhaps TRBD2 as D (5 bases). V gave up 2 bases and J gave up 2 bases, with 11 bases separating them. CDR1 is SGHRS, CDR2 YFSETQ, per germline. The CDR3 runs to 14 residues.